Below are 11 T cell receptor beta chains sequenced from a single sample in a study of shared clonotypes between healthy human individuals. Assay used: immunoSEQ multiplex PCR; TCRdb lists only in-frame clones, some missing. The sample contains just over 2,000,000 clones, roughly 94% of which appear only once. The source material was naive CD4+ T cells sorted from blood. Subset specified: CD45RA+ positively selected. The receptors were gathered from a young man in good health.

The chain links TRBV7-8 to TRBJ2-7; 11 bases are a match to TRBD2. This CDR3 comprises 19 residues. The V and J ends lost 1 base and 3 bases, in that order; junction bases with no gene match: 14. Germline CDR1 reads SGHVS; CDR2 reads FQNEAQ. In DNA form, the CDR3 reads TGTGCCAGCAGCTTAGGGGGGTCTTCTAGCGGGAGGTTTGTCTACGAGCAGTACTTC. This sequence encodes CASSLGGSSSGRFVYEQYF.

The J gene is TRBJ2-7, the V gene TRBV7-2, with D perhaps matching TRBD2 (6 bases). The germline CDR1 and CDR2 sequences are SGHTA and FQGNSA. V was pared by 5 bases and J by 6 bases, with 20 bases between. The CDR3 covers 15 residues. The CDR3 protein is CASSLTRDPGGEQYF. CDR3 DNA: TGTGCCAGCAGCCTTACCCGGGACCCCGGGGGCGAGCAGTACTTC. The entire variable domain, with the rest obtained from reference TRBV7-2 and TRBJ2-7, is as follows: GAGVSQSPSNKVTEKGKDVELRCDPISGHTALYWYRQSLGQGLEFLIYFQGNSAPDKSGLPSDRFSAERTGGSVSTLTIQRTQQEDSAVYLCASSLTRDPGGEQYFGPGTRLTVT.

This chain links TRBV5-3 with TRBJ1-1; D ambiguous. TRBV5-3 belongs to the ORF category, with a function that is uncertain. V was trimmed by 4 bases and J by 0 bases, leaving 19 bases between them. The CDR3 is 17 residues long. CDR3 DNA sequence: TGTGCCAGAAGCGGAAAAAGAACTGGACGGCTGAACACTGAAGCTTTCTTT. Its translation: CARSGKRTGRLNTEAFF.

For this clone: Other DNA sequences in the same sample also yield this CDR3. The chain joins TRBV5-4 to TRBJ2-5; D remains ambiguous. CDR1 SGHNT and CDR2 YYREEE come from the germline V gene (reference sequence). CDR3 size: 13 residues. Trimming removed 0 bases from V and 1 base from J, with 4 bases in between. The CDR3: CASSLGSQETQYF. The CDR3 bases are TGTGCCAGCAGCTTGGGCTCCCAAGAGACCCAGTACTTC.

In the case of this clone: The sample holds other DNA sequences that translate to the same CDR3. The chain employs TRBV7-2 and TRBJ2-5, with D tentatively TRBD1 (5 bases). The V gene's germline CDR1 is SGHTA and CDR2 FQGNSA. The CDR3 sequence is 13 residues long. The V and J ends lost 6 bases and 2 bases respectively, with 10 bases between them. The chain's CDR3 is CASSLTVQETQYF. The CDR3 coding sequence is TGTGCCAGCAGTTTGACAGTTCAAGAGACCCAGTACTTC. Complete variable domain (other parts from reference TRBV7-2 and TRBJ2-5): GAGVSQSPSNKVTEKGKDVELRCDPISGHTALYWYRQSLGQGLEFLIYFQGNSAPDKSGLPSDRFSAERTGGSVSTLTIQRTQQEDSAVYLCASSLTVQETQYFGPGTRLLVL.

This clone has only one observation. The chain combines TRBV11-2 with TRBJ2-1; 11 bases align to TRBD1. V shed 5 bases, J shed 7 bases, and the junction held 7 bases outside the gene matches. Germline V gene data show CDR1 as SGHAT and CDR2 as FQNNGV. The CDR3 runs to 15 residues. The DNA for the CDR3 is TGTGCCAGCAGCAGCGGACAGGGGGCTTGGAATGAGCAGTTCTTC. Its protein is CASSSGQGAWNEQFF.

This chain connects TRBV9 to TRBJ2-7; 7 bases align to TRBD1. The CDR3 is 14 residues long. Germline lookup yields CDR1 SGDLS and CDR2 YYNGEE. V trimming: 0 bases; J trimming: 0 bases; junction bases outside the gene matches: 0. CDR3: CASSVEGASYEQYF. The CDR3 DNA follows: TGTGCCAGCAGCGTAGAGGGGGCCTCCTACGAGCAGTACTTC.

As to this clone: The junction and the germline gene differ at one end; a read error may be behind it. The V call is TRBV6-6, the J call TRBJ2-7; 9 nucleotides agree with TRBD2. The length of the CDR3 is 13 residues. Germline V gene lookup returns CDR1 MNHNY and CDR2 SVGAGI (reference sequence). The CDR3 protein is CAISQAMTSGPQF. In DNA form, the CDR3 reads TGTGCCATCTCTCAGGCCATGACTAGCGGACCCCAATTC.

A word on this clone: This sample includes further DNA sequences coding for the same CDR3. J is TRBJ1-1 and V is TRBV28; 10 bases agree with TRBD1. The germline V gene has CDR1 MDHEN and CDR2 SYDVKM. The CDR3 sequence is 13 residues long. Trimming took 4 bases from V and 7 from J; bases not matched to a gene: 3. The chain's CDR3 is CASSSGQGGEAFF. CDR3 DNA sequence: TGTGCCAGCAGTTCCGGACAGGGGGGTGAAGCTTTCTTT.

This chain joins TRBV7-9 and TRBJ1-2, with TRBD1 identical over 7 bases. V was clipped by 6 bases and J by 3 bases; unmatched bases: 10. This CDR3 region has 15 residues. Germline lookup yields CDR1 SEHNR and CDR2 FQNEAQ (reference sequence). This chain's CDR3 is CASSLETGQYYGYTF. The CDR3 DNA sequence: TGTGCCAGCAGTCTAGAGACGGGACAGTACTATGGCTACACCTTC.

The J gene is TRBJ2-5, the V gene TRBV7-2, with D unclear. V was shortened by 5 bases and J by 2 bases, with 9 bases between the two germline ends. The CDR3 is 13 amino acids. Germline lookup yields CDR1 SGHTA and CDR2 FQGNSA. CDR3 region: CASSLRSQETQYF. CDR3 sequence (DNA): TGTGCCAGCAGCCTAAGGTCTCAAGAGACCCAGTACTTC. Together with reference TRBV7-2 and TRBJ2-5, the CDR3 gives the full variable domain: GAGVSQSPSNKVTEKGKDVELRCDPISGHTALYWYRQSLGQGLEFLIYFQGNSAPDKSGLPSDRFSAERTGGSVSTLTIQRTQQEDSAVYLCASSLRSQETQYFGPGTRLLVL.